The 25 T cell receptor beta chains below come from one sample, sequenced in a study of identical twins. TCRdb analysed the 5' RACE reads with MiXCR anew, one entry per CDR3 protein. Here the sample spans 500,000 or so distinct CDR3 sequences, about 14% being singletons. This same sample was also part of a study on yellow fever vaccine responses in identical twins.

Sequenced sample: CD4+ T cells sorted from blood. These receptors originate from a woman in her late teens or twenties in good health.

The chain recombines TRBV6-5 with TRBJ2-3, with 7 bases aligning to TRBD2. Unmatched junction bases numbered 8, after V lost 11 bases and J lost 6 bases. The CDR3 contains 12 residues. Germline loops: CDR1 MNHEY, CDR2 SVGAGI. This CDR3 reads CAVGLGIDTQYF. CDR3 DNA sequence: TGTGCCGTCGGACTAGGAATCGATACGCAGTATTTT.

This clonotype was counted between two and nine times. CDR3 in DNA: TGTGCCAGCAGCGCGGGGGACAGGGAGTATCAGCCCCAGCATTTT. This translates into CASSAGDREYQPQHF. This chain connects TRBV5-6 to TRBJ1-5; 9 bases fit TRBD1. Looked up from germline, CDR1 is SGHDT and CDR2 is YYEEEE. CDR3 length equals 15 residues. The trim removed 4 bases at V and 5 bases at J, leaving 7 bases unmatched.

This clonotype was seen only a few times. This sequence joins TRBV6-2 or TRBV6-3 and TRBJ2-1; TRBD2 matches 16 bases. Losses at the gene ends were 6 bases for V and 9 bases for J; bases not matched to a gene: 8. The CDR3 has 16 amino acids. CDR1 is MNHEY and CDR2 is SVGEGT in the germline V gene. CDR3 nucleotide sequence: TGTGCCAGCAGCGACCCCGGGACTAGCGGGAGGGGTGAGCAGTTCTTC. Translation gives CASSDPGTSGRGEQFF.

The rearrangement links TRBV4-2 to TRBJ2-2; TRBD2 matches at 10 bases. The CDR3 covers 17 residues. Germline trimming cut 4 bases from V and 0 bases from J; bases unmatched to any gene: 5. Looked up from germline, CDR1 is LGHNA and CDR2 is YNFKEQ. The CDR3 DNA is TGTGCCAGCAGCCGAGTAGCGGGGGGCGCGAACACCGGGGAGCTGTTTTTT. It yields the protein CASSRVAGGANTGELFF.

V is TRBV9 and J is TRBJ1-5; D perhaps matches TRBD1 (5 bases). CDR1 and CDR2 (germline): SGDLS, YYNGEE. Trimming took 3 bases from V and 2 from J, leaving 12 bases between them. The CDR3 covers 15 residues. CDR3 DNA: TGTGCCAGCAGCGCGGCTGCGGGACGCAATCAGCCCCAGCATTTT. Amino acids: CASSAAAGRNQPQHF.

The chain has TRBV14 and TRBJ2-2; D is possibly TRBD1 (5 bases). The CDR3 has 14 amino acids. Germline loops: CDR1 SGHDN, CDR2 FVKESK. Deletions cut 6 bases from V and 1 base from J, with 9 bases between. Written as DNA, the CDR3 is TGTGCCAGCAGGTTTCAGGGGAACACCGGGGAGCTGTTTTTT. The encoded protein is CASRFQGNTGELFF.

The chain carries TRBV6-6 and TRBJ2-3; D perhaps matches TRBD2 (6 bases). The CDR3 runs to 13 residues. V lost 7 bases and J lost 3, with 11 bases in between. Germline V gene sequence: CDR1 MNHNY, CDR2 SVGAGI (reference sequence). CDR3 DNA: TGTGCCAGCAATCCCCGGGGGACAGATACGCAGTATTTT. Its protein is CASNPRGTDTQYF.

The chain has TRBV5-1 and TRBJ2-2; D may match TRBD1 or TRBD2 (5 bases each). Germline-derived CDR1 and CDR2 are SGHRS and YFSETQ. Trimming left V 1 base short and J 3 bases short, with 16 bases between. The CDR3 length is 17 residues. The DNA of the CDR3 is TGCGCCAGCAGCTTGCATGGGGACGCGAAGGACACCGGGGAGCTGTTTTTT. Its translation: CASSLHGDAKDTGELFF.

This clonotype was picked up many times. The V and J genes are TRBV3-1 and TRBJ2-5, with D tentatively TRBD1 or TRBD2 (5 bases each). This CDR3 has 14 residues. Trimming removed 4 bases from V and 1 base from J, with 10 bases in between. The germline CDR1 and CDR2 sequences are LGHDT and YNNKEL (reference sequence). CDR3 coding DNA: TGTGCCAGCAGCCTGAGGGGCCCCCAAGAGACCCAGTACTTC. This sequence encodes CASSLRGPQETQYF.

This clonotype was detected a few times. The chain has TRBV12-3 or TRBV12-4 and TRBJ2-1, with D unresolved. V lost 5 bases and J lost 7, with 12 bases in between. The CDR3 is 13 residues long. Here the CDR3 DNA reads TGTGCCAGCAGTCCCCAGGAGATAAATGAGCAGTTCTTC. It is translated as CASSPQEINEQFF.

This clonotype was recorded a few times. The CDR3 region has the DNA TGTGCCAGCAGCTTAGTAGGGCTGGCGGGAGCACAAGATACGCAGTATTTT. This translates into CASSLVGLAGAQDTQYF. The V and J genes are TRBV7-2 and TRBJ2-3; 7 bases agree with TRBD2. Trimming took 1 base from V and 5 from J; bases not matched to a gene: 12. The CDR3 consists of 17 residues. Germline CDR1 is SGHTA and CDR2 is FQGNSA.

In its sample, this clonotype was seen a few times. The V call is TRBV5-1, the J call TRBJ2-2; 10 positions match TRBD2. The CDR3 runs to 15 residues. The V gene's germline CDR1 is SGHRS and CDR2 YFSETQ. Trimming removed 2 bases from V and 3 bases from J; junction bases left unmatched: 1. The CDR3 is CASSLLAGHTGELFF. Here the CDR3 DNA reads TGCGCCAGCAGCTTACTAGCGGGGCACACCGGGGAGCTGTTTTTT.

The chain carries TRBV27 and TRBJ1-6; D might be TRBD1 (5 bases). The CDR3 contains 17 residues. Germline loops: CDR1 MNHEY, CDR2 SMNVEV (reference sequence). The V gene lost 2 bases and the J gene lost 7 bases, with 18 bases spanning the gap. The CDR3 DNA follows: TGTGCCAGCAGTTTAGGGACCTCGGGACTAATCAATTCACCCCTCCACTTT. Protein: CASSLGTSGLINSPLHF.

Only a few counts were recorded for this clonotype. The gene calls are TRBV7-2 and TRBJ2-5; a possible D gene is TRBD1 (5 bases). Germline CDR1 is SGHTA and CDR2 is FQGNSA. Trimming removed 1 base at V and 5 bases at J, with 14 bases between. The CDR3 has 15 amino acids. CDR3 bases: TGTGCCAGCAGCTTAGATCGACAGTTGGGGGAGACCCAGTACTTC. Its protein product is CASSLDRQLGETQYF. The entire variable domain, with the rest obtained from reference TRBV7-2 and TRBJ2-5, is as follows: GAGVSQSPSNKVTEKGKDVELRCDPISGHTALYWYRQSLGQGLEFLIYFQGNSAPDKSGLPSDRFSAERTGGSVSTLTIQRTQQEDSAVYLCASSLDRQLGETQYFGPGTRLLVL.

This clonotype has only a few counts. This chain links TRBV5-1 with TRBJ2-7, with D possibly called TRBD1 or TRBD2 (5 bases each). Trimming took off 5 bases at V and 1 base at J, with 13 bases between the two ends. CDR1 and CDR2 (germline): SGHRS, YFSETQ. This CDR3 contains 14 residues. CDR3 bases: TGCGCCAGCAGTCCTGGGGGACGTTCCTACGAGCAGTACTTC. Translating it yields CASSPGGRSYEQYF.

This clonotype was recorded at least ten times. This rearrangement joins TRBV7-2 to TRBJ2-3; the match to TRBD2 covers 11 bases. The CDR3 consists of 15 residues. V was clipped by 5 bases and J by 9 bases; unmatched bases: 10. Looked up from germline, CDR1 is SGHTA and CDR2 is FQGNSA. The DNA for the CDR3 is TGTGCCAGCAGCCCATCTAGCGGGGGGCGAGAAACGCAGTATTTT. Protein product: CASSPSSGGRETQYF.

This clonotype was observed many times. V is TRBV9 and J is TRBJ2-3, with D perhaps given as TRBD1 or TRBD2 (5 bases each). CDR3 length: 14 residues. V was cut by 1 base and J by 0 bases, with 6 bases left in between. Germline V gives CDR1 SGDLS, CDR2 YYNGEE. The CDR3 coding sequence is TGTGCCAGCAGCGTATGGGGGAGCACAGATACGCAGTATTTT. As protein: CASSVWGSTDTQYF.

The rearrangement links TRBV11-2 to TRBJ2-2; 7 bases line up with TRBD1. Germline V CDR1 and CDR2: SGHAT, FQNNGV. V shed 5 bases and J 2 bases; nucleotides not matched to a gene: 14. This CDR3 has 18 amino acids. CDR3 in DNA: TGTGCCAGCAGCCCCCGGACAGGTTCGTCCTTAAACACCGGGGAGCTGTTTTTT. It encodes CASSPRTGSSLNTGELFF.

The chain is built from TRBV12-3 or TRBV12-4 and TRBJ2-5, with 9 positions matching TRBD1. This CDR3 contains 13 residues. V gave up 9 bases and J gave up 5 bases; unmatched junction bases: 7. The CDR3 spells CASRPTGGETQYF. DNA of the CDR3: TGTGCCAGTCGACCGACAGGGGGGGAGACCCAGTACTTC.

This clonotype was observed once. This chain joins TRBV20-1 and TRBJ2-3; 8 bases fit TRBD2. Germline V gene sequence: CDR1 DFQATT, CDR2 SNEGSKA (reference sequence). The V gene end was trimmed by 2 bases and the J gene end by 1 base; junction bases not matched to a gene: 5. The CDR3 is 15 residues long. Here the CDR3 DNA reads TGCAGTGCTAGAACTACTAGCGGTCGCACAGATACGCAGTATTTT. Protein sequence: CSARTTSGRTDTQYF.

The CDR3 region has the DNA TGCAGTGCTGGGACTAGATCAGATACGCAGTATTTT. It specifies CSAGTRSDTQYF. The chain couples TRBV20-1 to TRBJ2-3; the match to TRBD2 covers 8 bases. The CDR3 spans 12 residues. Germline V lookup: CDR1 DFQATT, CDR2 SNEGSKA (reference sequence). The junction had 2 bases not matched to a gene; V was cut back by 5 bases and J by 4 bases.

This sequence joins TRBV20-1 and TRBJ1-5, with D perhaps TRBD1 (6 bases). CDR3 length equals 13 residues. Germline V gives CDR1 DFQATT, CDR2 SNEGSKA (reference sequence). V lost 5 bases and J lost 0, with 8 bases in between. CDR3 sequence reads: CSAQGYSNQPQHF. CDR3 nucleotide sequence: TGCAGTGCTCAGGGGTATAGCAATCAGCCCCAGCATTTT.

This clonotype was counted between two and nine times. This chain links TRBV28 with TRBJ2-4, with TRBD2 as a possible D gene (5 bases). Germline loops: CDR1 MDHEN, CDR2 SYDVKM. With 7 bases removed from V and 7 bases from J, the gap between germline ends came to 23 bases. The CDR3 runs to 16 residues. The CDR3 reads CASTRMVAPPGNIQYF. The DNA for the CDR3 is TGTGCCAGCACCCGAATGGTTGCCCCCCCGGGGAACATTCAGTACTTC.

This clonotype was counted ten times or more. This chain joins TRBV12-3 or TRBV12-4 and TRBJ2-2; 10 bases are shared with TRBD1. The CDR3 is 17 residues long. The J segment lost 0 bases and the V segment lost 4 bases, leaving 5 bases of the junction unmatched. Here the CDR3 reads CASSSSGTGANTGELFF. Here the CDR3 DNA reads TGTGCCAGCAGTTCTTCTGGGACAGGGGCGAACACCGGGGAGCTGTTTTTT.

This chain connects TRBV18 to TRBJ2-7; 7 positions match TRBD1. Germline assignment: CDR1 KGHSH and CDR2 LQKENI. This CDR3 has 14 amino acids. V dropped 5 bases and J dropped 2; count of bases not matched to a gene: 6. The CDR3 nucleotides are TGTGCCAGCTCATGGGGGACAGAGCCCTACGAGCAGTACTTC. This gives the protein CASSWGTEPYEQYF.